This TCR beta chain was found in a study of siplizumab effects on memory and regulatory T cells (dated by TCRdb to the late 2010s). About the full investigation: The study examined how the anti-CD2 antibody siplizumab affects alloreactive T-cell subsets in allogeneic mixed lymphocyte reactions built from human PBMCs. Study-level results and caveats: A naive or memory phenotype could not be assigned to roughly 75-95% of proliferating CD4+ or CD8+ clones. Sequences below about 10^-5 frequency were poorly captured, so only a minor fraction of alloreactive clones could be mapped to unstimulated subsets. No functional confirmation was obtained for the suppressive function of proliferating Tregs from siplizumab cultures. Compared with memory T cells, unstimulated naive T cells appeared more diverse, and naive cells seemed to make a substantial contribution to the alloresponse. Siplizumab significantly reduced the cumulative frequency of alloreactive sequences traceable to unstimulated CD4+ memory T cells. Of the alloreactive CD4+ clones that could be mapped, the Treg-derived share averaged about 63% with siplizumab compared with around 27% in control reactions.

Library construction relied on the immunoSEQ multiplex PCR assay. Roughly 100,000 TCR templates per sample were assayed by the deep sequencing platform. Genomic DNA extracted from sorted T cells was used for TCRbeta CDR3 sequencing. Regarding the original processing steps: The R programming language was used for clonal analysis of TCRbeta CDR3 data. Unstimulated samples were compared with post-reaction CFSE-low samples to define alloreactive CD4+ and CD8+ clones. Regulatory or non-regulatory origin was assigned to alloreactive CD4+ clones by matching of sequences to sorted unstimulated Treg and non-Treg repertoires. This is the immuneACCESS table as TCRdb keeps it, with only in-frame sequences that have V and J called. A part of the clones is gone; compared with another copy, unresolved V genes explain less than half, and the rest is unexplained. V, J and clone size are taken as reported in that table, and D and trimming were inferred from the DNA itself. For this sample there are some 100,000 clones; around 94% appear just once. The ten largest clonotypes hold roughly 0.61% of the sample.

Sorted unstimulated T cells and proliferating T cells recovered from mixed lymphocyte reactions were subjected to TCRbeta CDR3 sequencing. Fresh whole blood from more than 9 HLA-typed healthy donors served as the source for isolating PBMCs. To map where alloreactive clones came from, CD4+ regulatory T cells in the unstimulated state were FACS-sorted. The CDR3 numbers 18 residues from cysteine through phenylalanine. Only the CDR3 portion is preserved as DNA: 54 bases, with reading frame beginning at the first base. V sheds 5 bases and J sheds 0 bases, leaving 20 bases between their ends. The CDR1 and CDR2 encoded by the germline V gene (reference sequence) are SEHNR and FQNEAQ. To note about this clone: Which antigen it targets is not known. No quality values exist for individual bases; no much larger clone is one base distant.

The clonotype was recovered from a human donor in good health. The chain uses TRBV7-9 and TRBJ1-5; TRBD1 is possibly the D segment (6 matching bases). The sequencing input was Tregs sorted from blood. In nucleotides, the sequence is TGTGCCAGCAGCCTGGGTCCAGGGGTCCGGAATAGCAATCAGCCCCAGCATTTT. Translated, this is CASSLGPGVRNSNQPQHF.